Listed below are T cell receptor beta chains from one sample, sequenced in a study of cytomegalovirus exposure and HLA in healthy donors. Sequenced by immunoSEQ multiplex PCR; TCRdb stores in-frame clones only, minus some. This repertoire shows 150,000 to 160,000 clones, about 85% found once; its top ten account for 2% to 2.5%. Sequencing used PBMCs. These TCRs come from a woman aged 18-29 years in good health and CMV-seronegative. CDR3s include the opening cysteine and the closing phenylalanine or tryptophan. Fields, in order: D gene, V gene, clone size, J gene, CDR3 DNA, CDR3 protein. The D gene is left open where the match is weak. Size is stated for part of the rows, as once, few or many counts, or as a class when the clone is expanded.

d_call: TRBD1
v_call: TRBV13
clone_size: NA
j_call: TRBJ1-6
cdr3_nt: TGTGCCAGCAGTCACAGGGGGCCTGATTCACCCCTCCACTTT
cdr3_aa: CASSHRGPDSPLHF

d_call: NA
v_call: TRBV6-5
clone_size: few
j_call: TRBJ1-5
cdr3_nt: TGTGCCAGCAGTTTCCAGGGAAGCCAGCCCCAGCATTTT
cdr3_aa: CASSFQGSQPQHF

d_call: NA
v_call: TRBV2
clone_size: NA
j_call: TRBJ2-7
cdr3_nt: TGTGCCAGCAGTGATTTGGTGGGCGCGGGCTCCTACGAGCAGTACTTC
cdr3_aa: CASSDLVGAGSYEQYF

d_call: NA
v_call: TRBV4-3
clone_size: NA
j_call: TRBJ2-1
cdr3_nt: TGCGCCAGCAGCCAAGTCGCGGGGCCCTCCTACAATGAGCAGTTCTTC
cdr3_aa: CASSQVAGPSYNEQFF

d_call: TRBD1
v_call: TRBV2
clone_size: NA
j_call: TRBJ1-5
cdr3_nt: TGTGCCAGCAGGTTCGGTGGGACAGGGGATCAGCCCCAGCATTTT
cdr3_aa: CASRFGGTGDQPQHF

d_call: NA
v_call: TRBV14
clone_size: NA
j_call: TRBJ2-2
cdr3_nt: TGTGCCAGCAGCCAAGAGTGGGGGGACACCGGGGAGCTGTTTTTT
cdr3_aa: CASSQEWGDTGELFF

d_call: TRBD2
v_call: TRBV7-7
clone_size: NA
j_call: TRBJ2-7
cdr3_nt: TGTGCTAGCAGCCCCGCGGGGGTTTCCTACGAGCAGTACTTC
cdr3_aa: CASSPAGVSYEQYF

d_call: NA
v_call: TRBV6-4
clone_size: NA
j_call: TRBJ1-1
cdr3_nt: TGTGCCAGCAGTGACAGCCCGAACACTGAAGCTTTCTTT
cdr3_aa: CASSDSPNTEAFF

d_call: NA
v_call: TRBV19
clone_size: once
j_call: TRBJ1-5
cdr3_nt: TGTGCCAGTAGTATTCGGGATATTAATCAGCCCCAGCATTTT
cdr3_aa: CASSIRDINQPQHF

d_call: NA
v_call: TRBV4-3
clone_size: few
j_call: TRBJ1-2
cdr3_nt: TGCGCCAGCAGCCAAGATCTGGTCGGGCGGCCAGGGGATGGCTACACCTTC
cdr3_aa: CASSQDLVGRPGDGYTF

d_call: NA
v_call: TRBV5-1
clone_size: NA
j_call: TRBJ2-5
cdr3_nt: TGCGCCAGCAGTACGGGCCAAGAGACCCAGTACTTC
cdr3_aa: CASSTGQETQYF

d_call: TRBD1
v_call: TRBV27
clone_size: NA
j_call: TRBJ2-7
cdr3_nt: TGTGCCAGCAGTATAGGGACAGGTTCCTACGAGCAGTACTTC
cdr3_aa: CASSIGTGSYEQYF

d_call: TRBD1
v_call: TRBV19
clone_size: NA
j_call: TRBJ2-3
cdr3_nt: TGTGCCAGTAGTATCGGACAGGGGGCGAACACAGATACGCAGTATTTT
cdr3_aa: CASSIGQGANTDTQYF

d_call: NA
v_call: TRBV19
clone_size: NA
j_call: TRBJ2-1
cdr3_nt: TGTGCCAGTAGTATAGAGGGCCTCCAACACCATGAGCAGTTCTTC
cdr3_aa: CASSIEGLQHHEQFF